This T cell receptor (beta chain) appears in the sequencing data of a study of T cells in Graves' hyperthyroidism and ophthalmopathy. Points from the study as a whole: A model built on 13 V-J features separated ophthalmopathy from stable hyperthyroidism. Also found in blood were most expanded thyroid clonotypes above 0.001.

This CDR3 comprises 14 residues. CDR1 is SNHLY, CDR2 FYNNEI, per germline. Deletions cut 11 bases from V and 0 bases from J, with 14 bases between. For Graves' hyperthyroidism to be stable, ophthalmopathy could not progress within 18 months. The TCR beta CDR3 regions underwent amplification using RNA transcripts as the source. A set of HTBI primers served as the primers for a first-round RT-PCR of the TCR CDR3. One entry per CDR3 protein, called by TCRdb with MiXCR from the multiplex PCR reads. This repertoire shows hundreds of thousands of distinct CDR3 sequences, about 45% found once; its top ten account for 6.5% to 9%. Regarding this clonotype: Its antigen is currently unknown.

This chain connects TRBV2 to TRBJ1-3; TRBD1 is a possible D gene (5 bases). Sequenced input: peripheral blood or thyroid tissue (not recorded which). This clonotype was sampled from a woman under 30 with Graves' hyperthyroidism. As DNA, the CDR3 is TGTGCCTCCCCCCGGGACTACTCTGGAAACACCATATATTTT. Protein sequence: CASPRDYSGNTIYF.